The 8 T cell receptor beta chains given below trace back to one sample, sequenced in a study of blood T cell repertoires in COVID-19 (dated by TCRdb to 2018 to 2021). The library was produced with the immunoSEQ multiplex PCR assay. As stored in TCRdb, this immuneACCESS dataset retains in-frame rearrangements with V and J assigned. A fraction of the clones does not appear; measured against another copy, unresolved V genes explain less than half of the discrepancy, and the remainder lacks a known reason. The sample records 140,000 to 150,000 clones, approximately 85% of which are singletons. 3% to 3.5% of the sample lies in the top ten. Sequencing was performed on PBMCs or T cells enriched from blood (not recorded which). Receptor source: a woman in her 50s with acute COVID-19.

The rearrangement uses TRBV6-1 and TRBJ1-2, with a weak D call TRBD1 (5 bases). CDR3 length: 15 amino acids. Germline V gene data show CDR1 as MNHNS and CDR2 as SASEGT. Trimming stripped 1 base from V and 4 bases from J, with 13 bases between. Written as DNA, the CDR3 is TGTGCCAGCAGTGAAGTAGCCGGACACATCTATGGCTACACCTTC. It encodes CASSEVAGHIYGYTF.

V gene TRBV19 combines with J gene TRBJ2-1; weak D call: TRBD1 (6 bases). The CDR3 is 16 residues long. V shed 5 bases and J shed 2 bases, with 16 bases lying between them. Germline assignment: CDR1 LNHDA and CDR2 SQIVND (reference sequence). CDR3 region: CASSSNPRGTYNEQFF. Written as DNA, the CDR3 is TGTGCCAGTAGTTCAAATCCCAGGGGCACCTACAATGAGCAGTTCTTC.

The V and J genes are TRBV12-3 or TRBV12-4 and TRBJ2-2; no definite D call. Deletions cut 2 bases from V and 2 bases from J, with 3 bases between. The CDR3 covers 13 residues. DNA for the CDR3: TGTGCCAGCAGTTTAAGCAACACCGGGGAGCTGTTTTTT. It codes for CASSLSNTGELFF.

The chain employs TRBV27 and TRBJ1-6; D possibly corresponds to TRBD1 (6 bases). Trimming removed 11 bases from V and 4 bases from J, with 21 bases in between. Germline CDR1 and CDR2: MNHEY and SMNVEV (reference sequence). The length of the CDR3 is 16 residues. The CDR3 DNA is TGTGCCGTCTACCGGACAGCTAAAGATTATAATTCACCCCTCCACTTT. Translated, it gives CAVYRTAKDYNSPLHF.

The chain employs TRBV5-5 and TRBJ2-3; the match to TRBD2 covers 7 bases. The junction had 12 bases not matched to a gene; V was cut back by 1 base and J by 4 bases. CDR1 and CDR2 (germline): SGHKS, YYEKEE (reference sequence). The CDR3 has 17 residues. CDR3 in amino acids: CASSLPQLASGADTQYF. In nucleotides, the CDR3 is TGTGCCAGCAGCTTGCCCCAACTAGCGAGCGGAGCAGATACGCAGTATTTT.

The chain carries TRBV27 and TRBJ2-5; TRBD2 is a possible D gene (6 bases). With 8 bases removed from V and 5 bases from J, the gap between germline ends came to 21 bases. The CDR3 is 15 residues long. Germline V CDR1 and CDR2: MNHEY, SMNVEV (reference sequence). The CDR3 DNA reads TGTGCCAGCCGGGGGATCGGGACGGTGGGGGAGACCCAGTACTTC. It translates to CASRGIGTVGETQYF.

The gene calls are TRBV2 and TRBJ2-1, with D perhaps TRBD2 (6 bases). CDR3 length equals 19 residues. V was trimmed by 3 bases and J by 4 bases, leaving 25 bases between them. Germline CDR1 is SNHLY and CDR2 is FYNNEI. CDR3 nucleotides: TGTGCCAGCAGTGATTCGGGAGAGGGCCCACACCCCTTATACAATGAGCAGTTCTTC. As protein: CASSDSGEGPHPLYNEQFF.

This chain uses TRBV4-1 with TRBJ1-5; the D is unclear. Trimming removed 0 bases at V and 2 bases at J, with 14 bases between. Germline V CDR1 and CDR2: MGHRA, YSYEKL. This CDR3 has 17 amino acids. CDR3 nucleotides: TGCGCCAGCAGCCAAGAAATAATAAGTCTAGGCAATCAGCCCCAGCATTTT. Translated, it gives CASSQEIISLGNQPQHF.